The 12 T cell receptor beta chains in this list originate from one sample, sequenced in a study of T cells in localized non-small cell lung cancer. The method was immunoSEQ multiplex PCR; TCRdb's version includes in-frame clones alone and lacks a portion of them. The sample lists tens of thousands of clones, roughly 90% occurring once. This sample comprised peripheral blood mononuclear cells, obtained before any cancer treatment. The origin of the receptors is a woman aged 40-70 years with stage III lung adenocarcinoma.

The chain combines TRBV5-1 with TRBJ1-3; D call uncertain. V dropped 0 bases and J dropped 4 bases, with 5 bases sitting between them. Germline values: CDR1 SGHRS, CDR2 YFSETQ. This CDR3 is built from 13 residues. CDR3 amino acids: CASSLGFGNTIYF. The CDR3 DNA is TGCGCCAGCAGCTTGGGTTTCGGAAACACCATATATTTT.

The V gene is TRBV19, the J gene TRBJ2-4, with D perhaps matching TRBD2 (7 bases). CDR1 LNHDA and CDR2 SQIVND come from the germline V gene (reference sequence). Trimming removed 6 bases at V and 5 bases at J, with 17 bases between. This CDR3 contains 15 residues. CDR3 DNA sequence: TGTGCCAGTAGCGTGGGGGGGGCGTACGAAAACATTCAGTACTTC. It translates to CASSVGGAYENIQYF.

The chain has TRBV2 and TRBJ1-2, with D tentatively TRBD1 (6 bases). The CDR3 has 11 amino acids. Germline lookup yields CDR1 SNHLY and CDR2 FYNNEI. The V end lost 7 bases, the J end lost 8 bases, and 11 bases lay between the germline ends. The CDR3 loop is CASKGGEGYTF. The DNA of the CDR3 is TGTGCCAGCAAGGGGGGGGAGGGCTACACCTTC. Complete variable domain (other parts from reference TRBV2 and TRBJ1-2): EPEVTQTPSHQVTQMGQEVILRCVPISNHLYFYWYRQILGQKVEFLVSFYNNEISEKSEIFDDQFSVERPDGSNFTLKIRSTKLEDSAMYFCASKGGEGYTFGSGTRLTVV.

The chain carries TRBV5-1 and TRBJ1-1, with D unclear. The ends were cut back, 3 bases at V and 0 bases at J, with 6 bases in the middle. The V gene's germline CDR1 is SGHRS and CDR2 YFSETQ. The CDR3 runs to 13 residues. In DNA form, the CDR3 reads TGCGCCAGCAGCTCGACCTTGAACACTGAAGCTTTCTTT. Its translation is CASSSTLNTEAFF.

The chain is built from TRBV7-2 and TRBJ2-7; 7 bases agree with TRBD2. Germline V gene data show CDR1 as SGHTA and CDR2 as FQGNSA. The CDR3 covers 16 residues. V was clipped by 1 base and J by 0 bases; unmatched bases: 6. The CDR3 region has the DNA TGTGCCAGCAGCTTAGGTCCTAGCGGAGACTCCTACGAGCAGTACTTC. This sequence encodes CASSLGPSGDSYEQYF.

The chain employs TRBV10-2 and TRBJ1-3; possible D gene TRBD1, 5 bases. The length of the CDR3 is 15 residues. V dropped 7 bases and J dropped 0 bases, with 13 bases sitting between them. The germline CDR1 and CDR2 sequences are WSHSY and SAAADI. In nucleotides, the CDR3 is TGCGCCAGCACACGGGACGGAAACTCTGGAAACACCATATATTTT. This gives the protein CASTRDGNSGNTIYF.

V is TRBV7-8 and J is TRBJ2-6; D assignment may be TRBD1 or TRBD2 (5 bases each). Trimming removed 4 bases from V and 4 bases from J, with 17 bases in between. Germline lookup yields CDR1 SGHVS and CDR2 FQNEAQ. This CDR3 has 17 residues. CDR3 nucleotide sequence: TGTGCCAGCAGCTATAACCCCGAGGGGCCGGGGGCCAACGTCCTGACTTTC. Translated: CASSYNPEGPGANVLTF.

This clone has only one observation. The rearrangement joins TRBV7-9 to TRBJ2-7; possible D gene TRBD1, 6 bases. This CDR3 is built from 18 residues. Germline assignment: CDR1 SEHNR and CDR2 FQNEAQ (reference sequence). V was pared by 0 bases and J by 0 bases, with 18 bases between. The CDR3 loop is CASSLAWTQKGGSYEQYF. The DNA for the CDR3 is TGTGCCAGCAGCTTAGCGTGGACACAAAAAGGGGGCTCCTACGAGCAGTACTTC.

This chain connects TRBV4-3 to TRBJ2-7; 9 nucleotides match TRBD1. Trimming removed 5 bases from V and 0 bases from J; junction bases left unmatched: 5. CDR3 size: 15 residues. The V gene's germline CDR1 is LGHNA and CDR2 YSLEER. The CDR3: CASSSRQGVSYEQYF. CDR3 nucleotides: TGCGCCAGCAGCTCACGACAGGGGGTCTCCTACGAGCAGTACTTC.

The chain is built from TRBV18 and TRBJ1-1; possibly TRBD1 for D (5 bases). Germline CDR1 KGHSH, CDR2 LQKENI. CDR3 length: 12 residues. V was trimmed by 5 bases and J by 6 bases, leaving 10 bases between them. In DNA form, the CDR3 reads TGTGCCAGCTCATCCGGGGGTTCTGAAGCTTTCTTT. It translates to CASSSGGSEAFF.

This clone was seen only a few times. The chain uses TRBV19 and TRBJ1-5; D is perhaps TRBD1 (5 bases). The CDR3 is 15 amino acids. V shed 7 bases and J shed 1 base, with 14 bases lying between them. Germline V lookup: CDR1 LNHDA, CDR2 SQIVND (reference sequence). The CDR3 loop is CASTHSGGSNQPQHF. Here the CDR3 DNA reads TGTGCCAGTACCCATAGCGGGGGGAGCAATCAGCCCCAGCATTTT.

The chain uses TRBV7-2 and TRBJ1-5; 9 nucleotides align to TRBD1. V trimming: 2 bases; J trimming: 6 bases; junction bases outside the gene matches: 5. The CDR3 spans 15 residues. CDR1 SGHTA and CDR2 FQGNSA come from the germline V gene. CDR3 sequence (DNA): TGTGCCAGCAGCTTACCGGGACAGGGCGGTCAGCCCCAGCATTTT. Translating gives CASSLPGQGGQPQHF.